This T cell receptor beta chain appears in the sequencing data of a study of radiation and T cells in renal cell carcinoma. Looking at the study overall: Nephrectomy followed 15 Gy stereotactic body radiation by 4 weeks. Study findings and constraints: From baseline, blood top tumor clonotypes peaked at 2 weeks post-radiation.

The time point: blood 2 weeks post-SBRT. Treatment specified: 15 Gy SBRT to primary tumor, nephrectomy 4 weeks later. After SBRT, blood was collected at 2 and 4 weeks, plus baseline. The patient's renal cell carcinoma had clear cell pathology. Trimming removed 11 bases from V and 0 bases from J, with 10 bases in between. CDR1 is MDHEN, CDR2 SYDVKM, per germline. The CDR3 spans 13 residues. There are a few counts of this clone. Its antigen is undetermined. The method was immunoSEQ multiplex PCR; TCRdb's version includes in-frame clones alone and lacks a portion of them. The sample holds 100,000 to 150,000 clones; 75% to 90% are singletons and the top ten take around 1.8%.

The clonotype was recovered from an older woman with renal cell carcinoma. This chain joins TRBV28 and TRBJ2-2, with D unclear. This material consisted of blood, taken from a patient whose treatment included radiotherapy and nephrectomy. CDR3 amino acids: CASQFANTGELFF. DNA of the CDR3: TGTGCCTCCCAGTTCGCGAACACCGGGGAGCTGTTTTTT.